This T cell receptor (beta chain) came from a study of cytotoxic CD8 clonotypes in ibrutinib-treated CLL. Study summary: Of a cohort that held ten to twelve relapsed/refractory and 15 treatment-naive patients, 17 to 18 were IGHV unmutated.

The CDR3 is made up of 14 amino acids. The germline gives CDR1 MDHEN, CDR2 SYDVKM. The V end was cut by 3 bases, the J end by 0 bases, with 6 bases between. This clone came up a few times. Its specificity is not known. Sequencing was performed with immunoSEQ multiplex PCR; in TCRdb, only in-frame clones are kept and a portion is missing. Among more than 150,000 clones, 72% were seen once, and the ten largest hold under 15%. Study-wide findings and caveats: Clonality, elevated at ibrutinib response, dropped back toward baseline at progression. Baseline levels of clonality went above those of age-matched healthy donors and moved with circulating CD8+ T-cell counts.

Specimen: PBMCs, collected after 24 months of ibrutinib treatment. The chain joins TRBV28 to TRBJ1-5; D gene uncertain. The receptor comes from a human donor with chronic lymphocytic leukemia. The CDR3 DNA reads as TGTGCCAGCAGTTTTCCGGGTAGCAATCAGCCCCAGCATTTT. It is translated as CASSFPGSNQPQHF.